One and the same sample provided the 32 T cell receptor beta chains below, sequenced in a study of regulatory T cells in long-lasting Graves disease. As to time point: newly diagnosed GD, antithyroid drugs for less than 3 months. The TCR library used RNA extracted from PBMCs. CDR3-region Arm-PCR and iRepertoire HTBI primers produced the TCR beta libraries. Using its own MiXCR run on the multiplex PCR reads, TCRdb lists one record per CDR3 protein. The sample includes roughly 350,000 distinct CDR3 sequences, roughly 17% of them seen just once. The same data also contributed to another study, on T cells in Graves' hyperthyroidism and ophthalmopathy.

The source material was peripheral blood mononuclear cells (PBMCs), sampled at new diagnosis, from a patient treated with antithyroid drugs. All receptors derive from a woman under 30 with Graves disease.

This clonotype appeared a few times. This chain joins TRBV28 and TRBJ1-1, with 8 bases matching TRBD1. Germline CDR1 is MDHEN and CDR2 is SYDVKM. The V and J ends lost 5 bases and 5 bases, in that order; junction bases with no gene match: 10. This CDR3 spans 15 amino acids. CDR3 in DNA: TGTGCCAGCAGTACTCCCAGGGGGCTGTGGACTGAAGCTTTCTTT. Amino acid sequence: CASSTPRGLWTEAFF.

As concerns this clonotype: A read error may explain this, as a much larger clone is one base away. The gene calls are TRBV6-2 or TRBV6-3 and TRBJ2-1; 13 positions agree with TRBD2. The CDR3 spans 16 residues. Germline lookup yields CDR1 MNHEY and CDR2 SVGEGT. The CDR3 here is CAGSRTSGSSYNEQFF. In DNA form, the CDR3 reads TGTGCCGGCAGCCGGACTAGCGGGAGTTCCTACAATGAGCAGTTCTTC.

This clonotype was counted only a few times. The V and J genes are TRBV29-1 and TRBJ1-5; maybe TRBD1 (6 bases). The CDR3 extends over 14 amino acids. Germline V CDR1 and CDR2: SQVTM, ANQGSEA. V gave up 0 bases and J gave up 2 bases, with 8 bases separating them. CDR3 sequence (DNA): TGCAGCGTTGAAGATGGGGGGCGCAATCAGCCCCAGCATTTT. It yields the protein CSVEDGGRNQPQHF.

This clonotype was counted between two and nine times. The chain combines TRBV12-5 with TRBJ2-1; 14 bases are shared with TRBD2. This CDR3 spans 17 amino acids. The J segment lost 9 bases and the V segment lost 5 bases, leaving 12 bases of the junction unmatched. Germline V gene data show CDR1 as LGHNT and CDR2 as FRNRAP. The chain's CDR3 is CASGPGPGLAGDSEQFF. In nucleotides, the CDR3 is TGTGCTAGTGGTCCGGGCCCGGGACTAGCGGGAGATAGTGAGCAGTTCTTC.

This clonotype was picked up many times. The chain joins TRBV7-3 to TRBJ1-1; D gene ambiguous. V dropped 5 bases and J dropped 1 base, with 8 bases sitting between them. This CDR3 is 13 amino acids long. Germline V gives CDR1 SGHTA, CDR2 FQGTGA. This CDR3 is CASSGQPNTEAFF. In nucleotides, the CDR3 is TGTGCCAGCAGCGGGCAGCCGAACACTGAAGCTTTCTTT.

V is TRBV12-3 or TRBV12-4 and J is TRBJ1-2; D remains unclear. V was clipped by 3 bases and J by 0 bases, with 11 bases between them. The CDR3 sequence is 15 residues long. The DNA for the CDR3 is TGTGCCAGCAGTTTTCTCCGGGAAGCTAACTATGGCTACACCTTC. Residues: CASSFLREANYGYTF.

This clonotype was detected many times. The V and J genes are TRBV5-1 and TRBJ2-1; 8 positions match TRBD1. The CDR3 has 15 residues. The germline CDR1 and CDR2 sequences are SGHRS and YFSETQ. Germline trimming cut 4 bases from V and 9 bases from J; bases unmatched to any gene: 12. CDR3 in DNA: TGCGCCAGCAGCAAAGAGGGACAGGCGTTTAGTGAGCAGTTCTTC. Its protein is CASSKEGQAFSEQFF.

This clonotype was recorded many times. This chain uses TRBV30 with TRBJ1-1; D remains unclear. Germline V gives CDR1 GTSNPN, CDR2 SVGIG (reference sequence). Trimming cost V 0 bases and J 8 bases, with 7 bases left between them. The CDR3 has 11 amino acids. In DNA form, the CDR3 reads TGTGCCTGGAGTGTTTTCGGAGAAGCTTTCTTT. Protein: CAWSVFGEAFF. Supplemented by reference TRBV30 and TRBJ1-1, the full variable domain reads SQTIHQWPATLVQPVGSPLSLECTVEGTSNPNLYWYRQAAGRGLQLLFYSVGIGQISSEVPQNLSASRPQDRQFILSSKKLLLSDSGFYLCAWSVFGEAFFGQGTRLTVV.

This clonotype was seen a few times. This sequence joins TRBV9 and TRBJ1-2, with D possibly being TRBD1 (6 bases). Germline V lookup: CDR1 SGDLS, CDR2 YYNGEE. There are 14 residues in the CDR3. Trimming cost V 4 bases and J 7 bases, with 17 bases left between them. The CDR3: CASSSLKTGIGYTF. In DNA form, the CDR3 reads TGTGCCAGCAGCTCCCTCAAGACAGGCATTGGCTACACCTTC.

This clonotype has at least ten counts. At one of its ends the junction is not consistent with the germline gene, which may arise from a read error. The chain uses TRBV5-1 and TRBJ2-1, with 7 positions matching TRBD1. Germline CDR1 reads SGHRS; CDR2 reads YFSETQ. The CDR3 totals 15 residues. The CDR3 is CASSVGQSSYNEQFF. For the CDR3, the DNA is TGTGCCAGCAGCGTGGGACAGAGCTCCTACAATGAGCAGTTCTTC.

Turning to this clonotype: This may stem from a read error, because a much larger clone lies one nucleotide away. The rearrangement joins TRBV20-1 to TRBJ2-1; the D gene is possibly TRBD1 (5 bases). With 0 bases removed from V and 2 bases from J, the gap between germline ends came to 11 bases. This CDR3 has 15 amino acids. The germline V gene has CDR1 DFQATT and CDR2 SNEGSKA (reference sequence). The CDR3 nucleotides read TGCAGTGCTAGAGATATTAGCAGGGCCTACAATGAGCAGTTCTTC. Translated, it gives CSARDISRAYNEQFF.

This clonotype was seen repeatedly, ten times or more. Here the CDR3 reads CAWSALGTSVNYGYTF. CDR3 nucleotides: TGTGCCTGGAGTGCCCTGGGGACATCCGTTAACTATGGCTACACCTTC. The rearrangement links TRBV30 to TRBJ1-2, with D maybe TRBD1 (6 bases). Per the germline V gene, CDR1 is GTSNPN and CDR2 is SVGIG (reference sequence). The CDR3 runs to 16 residues. Trimming removed 1 base at V and 1 base at J, with 16 bases between.

The chain links TRBV10-3 to TRBJ2-7, with TRBD2 matching over 7 bases. Trimming took 8 bases from V and 5 from J; bases not matched to a gene: 9. This CDR3 contains 13 residues. Per germline, CDR1 ENHRY and CDR2 SYGVKD. This CDR3 is CAIPGGPTDEQYF. In DNA form, the CDR3 reads TGTGCCATCCCGGGGGGTCCCACGGACGAGCAGTACTTC.

The chain links TRBV29-1 to TRBJ2-5; D is unclear. This CDR3 comprises 11 residues. The V end lost 8 bases, the J end lost 5 bases, and 12 bases lay between the germline ends. Germline V gives CDR1 SQVTM, CDR2 ANQGSEA. The CDR3 nucleotides are TGCAGCTCCACGGTCGGGGAGACCCAGTACTTC. Protein sequence: CSSTVGETQYF.

This clonotype was detected a few times. V is TRBV7-2 and J is TRBJ2-7; D ambiguous. There are 15 residues in the CDR3. CDR1 is SGHTA and CDR2 is FQGNSA in the germline V gene. Trimming removed 1 base at V and 2 bases at J, with 12 bases between. CDR3 sequence (DNA): TGTGCCAGCAGCTTAGGCGGCCCGAAAGCCTACGAGCAGTACTTC. Encoded protein: CASSLGGPKAYEQYF.

Many counts were recorded for this clonotype. V and J are TRBV19 and TRBJ2-5; the match to TRBD2 covers 12 bases. CDR3 size: 14 residues. CDR1 and CDR2 (germline): LNHDA, SQIVND (reference sequence). The ends lost 9 bases at V and 4 bases at J; junction bases unmatched: 6. The CDR3 nucleotides are TGTGCCAGCACTACTAGCGGGGGGACAGAGACCCAGTACTTC. Translating it yields CASTTSGGTETQYF. The full variable domain, in which reference TRBV19 and TRBJ2-5 provide the parts outside the CDR3, is DGGITQSPKYLFRKEGQNVTLSCEQNLNHDAMYWYRQDPGQGLRLIYYSQIVNDFQKGDIAEGYSVSREKKESFPLTVTSAQKNPTAFYLCASTTSGGTETQYFGPGTRLLVL.

This clonotype was counted at least ten times. The chain has TRBV5-1 and TRBJ2-7; 7 positions agree with TRBD1. CDR3 length: 15 amino acids. The junction had 9 bases not matched to a gene; V was cut back by 3 bases and J by 3 bases. The germline CDR1 and CDR2 sequences are SGHRS and YFSETQ. The CDR3 DNA is TGCGCCAGCAGCTCGCCCCTCGGGACAGTCTACGAGCAGTACTTC. Protein product: CASSSPLGTVYEQYF.

The table lists this clonotype with many counts. The V and J genes are TRBV12-3 or TRBV12-4 and TRBJ1-6, with D possibly TRBD1 on 5 matching bases. The V end lost 5 bases, the J end lost 9 bases, and 17 bases lay between the germline ends. The CDR3 covers 15 residues. CDR3 nucleotide sequence: TGTGCCAGCAGTGCCGCCGGGACTTTTCGTTCACCCCTCCACTTT. It specifies CASSAAGTFRSPLHF.

This chain connects TRBV6-9 to TRBJ2-7; D may be TRBD1 (6 bases). This CDR3 is 15 amino acids long. Germline V CDR1 and CDR2: MNHGY, SVAAGI. V lost 3 bases, J lost 7 bases, and 19 bases lay in between. The CDR3 loop reads CASSYSWTAVGEQYF. The CDR3 DNA sequence: TGTGCCAGCAGTTACAGTTGGACAGCGGTTGGGGAGCAGTACTTC.

This clonotype has only a few counts. The chain is built from TRBV20-1 and TRBJ1-6; tentative D call: TRBD1 (6 bases). The ends were cut back, 1 base at V and 3 bases at J, with 13 bases in the middle. Germline V gene data show CDR1 as DFQATT and CDR2 as SNEGSKA (reference sequence). The CDR3 sequence is 16 residues long. Here the CDR3 DNA reads TGCAGTGCTAGAGCGGGACAAAACCTCTATAATTCACCCCTCCACTTT. It is translated as CSARAGQNLYNSPLHF.

This clonotype was picked up many times. J is TRBJ1-1 and V is TRBV7-9; possible D gene TRBD1, 5 bases. The CDR3 runs 14 residues. Trimming pared 7 bases from V and 3 bases from J, leaving 15 bases between. In germline, CDR1 is SEHNR, CDR2 FQNEAQ (reference sequence). CDR3 loop: CASNQGGVDTEAFF. The CDR3 DNA reads TGTGCCAGCAACCAAGGAGGGGTGGACACTGAAGCTTTCTTT.

This clonotype was seen a few times. The chain combines TRBV24-1 with TRBJ2-5; D is ambiguous. Germline-derived CDR1 and CDR2 are KGHDR and SFDVKD. V was clipped by 6 bases and J by 4 bases, with 11 bases between them. The length of the CDR3 is 13 residues. CDR3 loop: CATSSAGGETQYF. In DNA form, the CDR3 reads TGTGCCACCAGTTCCGCCGGTGGAGAGACCCAGTACTTC.

In its sample, this clonotype was seen many times. The rearrangement links TRBV2 to TRBJ2-7; unclear D gene. The CDR3 sequence is 15 residues long. V dropped 6 bases and J dropped 2 bases, with 17 bases sitting between them. Germline V CDR1 and CDR2: SNHLY, FYNNEI. The CDR3 loop is CASRPRAFGAYEQYF. CDR3 in DNA: TGTGCCAGCAGACCTCGAGCGTTCGGAGCCTACGAGCAGTACTTC.

The chain links TRBV2 to TRBJ2-5; 7 positions agree with TRBD2. There are 13 residues in the CDR3. CDR1 SNHLY and CDR2 FYNNEI come from the germline V gene. V lost 7 bases and J lost 7; bases outside the gene matches: 9. CDR3 loop: CASIGEGGGTQYF. In nucleotides, the CDR3 is TGTGCCAGCATCGGGGAGGGTGGGGGGACCCAGTACTTC.

Many counts were recorded for this clonotype. The rearrangement joins TRBV28 to TRBJ2-7, with D maybe TRBD1 (5 bases). The CDR3 loop spans 15 amino acids. V was pared by 5 bases and J by 2 bases, with 16 bases between. CDR1 MDHEN and CDR2 SYDVKM come from the germline V gene. CDR3 bases: TGTGCCAGCAGTCCCGACAGAAGACGTGCCTACGAGCAGTACTTC. Its translation is CASSPDRRRAYEQYF.

This clonotype appeared many times. The chain joins TRBV2 to TRBJ1-1; D is possibly TRBD1 (5 bases). This CDR3 comprises 13 residues. The germline V and J ends were trimmed by 5 bases and 3 bases, with 10 bases remaining between them. CDR1 is SNHLY, CDR2 FYNNEI, per germline. CDR3 in amino acids: CASSRGRYTEAFF. The CDR3 DNA is TGTGCCAGCAGTCGGGGCCGATACACTGAAGCTTTCTTT.

This clonotype was picked up many times. The rearrangement links TRBV20-1 to TRBJ2-7; D might be TRBD1 (7 bases). V was trimmed by 6 bases and J by 1 base, leaving 22 bases between them. This CDR3 contains 16 residues. In germline, CDR1 is DFQATT, CDR2 SNEGSKA (reference sequence). The CDR3: CSARPPGGRLSYEQYF. CDR3 coding DNA: TGCAGTGCGAGGCCACCAGGGGGGAGGTTATCCTACGAGCAGTACTTC.

The chain carries TRBV10-1 and TRBJ2-7; 8 bases are shared with TRBD1. Per germline, CDR1 WNHNN and CDR2 SYGVQD (reference sequence). The CDR3 runs 13 residues. The J segment lost 4 bases and the V segment lost 5 bases, leaving 4 bases of the junction unmatched. The CDR3 nucleotides are TGCGCCAGCAGTTCAGGGGGCTTTTACGAGCAGTACTTC. Translated, it gives CASSSGGFYEQYF.

This clonotype was picked up many times. The chain links TRBV28 to TRBJ2-3, with D possibly TRBD1 on 5 matching bases. This CDR3 region has 15 residues. CDR1 is MDHEN and CDR2 is SYDVKM in the germline V gene. The V and J ends lost 10 bases and 6 bases respectively, with 23 bases between them. The CDR3 nucleotides are TGTGCCACCCTCCCCCATGGGGCGCCGGCGGATACGCAGTATTTT. Amino acids: CATLPHGAPADTQYF. Using reference TRBV28 and TRBJ2-3 for the parts outside the CDR3, the full variable domain is DVKVTQSSRYLVKRTGEKVFLECVQDMDHENMFWYRQDPGLGLRLIYFSYDVKMKEKGDIPEGYSVSREKKERFSLILESASTNQTSMYLCATLPHGAPADTQYFGPGTRLTVL.

At least ten counts were recorded for this clonotype. The rearrangement links TRBV5-1 to TRBJ2-7, with a weak D call TRBD2 (5 bases). The V and J ends lost 0 bases and 5 bases respectively, with 12 bases between them. The CDR3 length is 14 residues. The V gene's germline CDR1 is SGHRS and CDR2 YFSETQ. CDR3 coding DNA: TGCGCCAGCAGCTTGGCCAGGACCGGGGACGAGCAGTACTTC. Protein sequence: CASSLARTGDEQYF.

This clonotype has a count of ten or more. This chain uses TRBV3-1 with TRBJ2-5; D perhaps matches TRBD1 (6 bases). This CDR3 has 14 amino acids. With 2 bases removed from V and 2 bases from J, the gap between germline ends came to 9 bases. The V gene's germline CDR1 is LGHDT and CDR2 YNNKEL (reference sequence). The CDR3 DNA sequence: TGTGCCAGCAGCCAAAGGACAGCTCAAGAGACCCAGTACTTC. Amino acid sequence: CASSQRTAQETQYF.

This clonotype was detected many times. The chain combines TRBV5-1 with TRBJ2-2; 8 positions agree with TRBD1. The V and J ends lost 4 bases and 6 bases, in that order; junction bases with no gene match: 5. This CDR3 has 14 amino acids. Germline-derived CDR1 and CDR2 are SGHRS and YFSETQ. In nucleotides, the CDR3 is TGCGCCAGCAGCCCGGACAGGGCAGCCGGGGAGCTGTTTTTT. Protein product: CASSPDRAAGELFF. Using reference TRBV5-1 and TRBJ2-2 for the parts outside the CDR3, the full variable domain is KAGVTQTPRYLIKTRGQQVTLSCSPISGHRSVSWYQQTPGQGLQFLFEYFSETQRNKGNFPGRFSGRQFSNSRSEMNVSTLELGDSALYLCASSPDRAAGELFFGEGSRLTVL.